The 17 T cell receptor beta chains below come from one sample, sequenced in a study of early T cells in non-severe SARS-CoV-2 infection. One entry per CDR3 protein, called by TCRdb with MiXCR from the 5' RACE reads. The data contain about 55,000 distinct CDR3 sequences, under 8% of them singletons. The sample in question was whole blood, obtained at baseline. The receptors come from an adult who was a healthcare worker with PCR-confirmed SARS-CoV-2 infection or an uninfected control (not recorded which).

The table lists this clonotype with many counts. The rearrangement links TRBV27 to TRBJ1-2; D is undetermined. Trimming took off 7 bases at V and 0 bases at J, with 12 bases between the two ends. Germline V gene sequence: CDR1 MNHEY, CDR2 SMNVEV (reference sequence). CDR3 length: 14 residues. The CDR3 nucleotides read TGTGCCAGCACCCCGACGGGATCTAACTATGGCTACACCTTC. This translates into CASTPTGSNYGYTF.

This rearrangement joins TRBV24-1 to TRBJ2-2; D is undetermined. This CDR3 is built from 16 residues. Germline V gives CDR1 KGHDR, CDR2 SFDVKD. Trimming took 2 bases from V and 0 from J, leaving 9 bases between them. The CDR3 here is CATSDSDRANTGELFF. The CDR3 DNA follows: TGTGCCACCAGTGATTCCGACCGCGCGAACACCGGGGAGCTGTTTTTT.

In its sample, this clonotype was seen many times. The V call is TRBV9, the J call TRBJ1-2; 9 positions agree with TRBD1. The V gene end was trimmed by 4 bases and the J gene end by 6 bases; junction bases not matched to a gene: 7. This CDR3 comprises 14 residues. CDR1 is SGDLS and CDR2 is YYNGEE in the germline V gene. Here the CDR3 reads CASSQDTGGHGYTF. The CDR3 DNA is TGTGCCAGCAGCCAAGATACAGGGGGCCATGGCTACACCTTC.

This clonotype was observed a few times. The genes are TRBV24-1 and TRBJ1-1; D is perhaps TRBD1 (5 bases). The CDR3 is made up of 13 amino acids. Germline-derived CDR1 and CDR2 are KGHDR and SFDVKD. Trimming took off 7 bases at V and 3 bases at J, with 11 bases between the two ends. The CDR3 spells CATRAGRDTEAFF. In DNA form, the CDR3 reads TGTGCCACCAGGGCAGGGAGGGACACTGAAGCTTTCTTT.

This clonotype was found many times. This chain joins TRBV29-1 and TRBJ1-4; D unresolved. V lost 4 bases to trimming and J lost 0 bases, with 9 bases between them. The CDR3 has 14 amino acids. The germline gives CDR1 SQVTM, CDR2 ANQGSEA. CDR3 amino acids: CSVANQATNEKLFF. The CDR3 bases are TGCAGCGTTGCCAACCAGGCAACTAATGAAAAACTGTTTTTT.

The chain recombines TRBV5-1 with TRBJ2-7; D not certain. The CDR3 covers 13 residues. Germline V gives CDR1 SGHRS, CDR2 YFSETQ. With 2 bases removed from V and 1 base from J, the gap between germline ends came to 7 bases. This chain's CDR3 is CASSFTGSYEQYF. CDR3 DNA: TGCGCCAGCAGCTTTACCGGATCCTACGAGCAGTACTTC.

This clonotype was detected only a few times. The rearrangement links TRBV6-5 to TRBJ2-7; TRBD2 might be the D (6 bases). The CDR3 sequence is 14 residues long. Germline loops: CDR1 MNHEY, CDR2 SVGAGI. V gave up 2 bases and J gave up 7 bases, with 15 bases separating them. CDR3 in amino acids: CASSYAQGGWEQYF. CDR3 nucleotide sequence: TGTGCCAGCAGTTACGCCCAGGGAGGATGGGAGCAGTACTTC.

This clonotype was counted only a few times. This chain links TRBV27 with TRBJ1-5, with D hard to call. V lost 6 bases, J lost 1 base, and 13 bases lay in between. The length of the CDR3 is 15 residues. CDR1 is MNHEY, CDR2 SMNVEV, per germline (reference sequence). CDR3 protein: CASRWGYQSNQPQHF. The CDR3, as DNA: TGTGCCAGCAGGTGGGGATACCAAAGCAATCAGCCCCAGCATTTT.

This clonotype was counted a few times. The CDR3 sequence is CASSSRGEDTQYF. The DNA for the CDR3 is TGCGCCAGCAGCTCCCGGGGAGAAGATACGCAGTATTTT. The V gene is TRBV5-1, the J gene TRBJ2-3; the D gene is possibly TRBD2 (5 bases). The V gene lost 3 bases and the J gene lost 5 bases, with 10 bases spanning the gap. CDR1 is SGHRS, CDR2 YFSETQ, per germline. The CDR3 totals 13 residues.

This clonotype was counted many times. CDR3 residues: CASSQGQGHSYEQYF. CDR3 DNA sequence: TGCGCCAGCAGCCAAGGGCAGGGGCACTCCTACGAGCAGTACTTC. The chain joins TRBV4-3 to TRBJ2-7, with D perhaps TRBD1 (6 bases). The CDR3 is made up of 15 amino acids. Germline CDR1 is LGHNA and CDR2 is YSLEER. The V gene lost 1 base and the J gene lost 0 bases, with 10 bases spanning the gap.

This clonotype has a handful of counts. The V call is TRBV7-2, the J call TRBJ2-7, with a possible D match to TRBD2 (7 bases). This CDR3 has 16 residues. Per germline, CDR1 SGHTA and CDR2 FQGNSA. Trimming removed 7 bases at V and 6 bases at J, with 25 bases between. The CDR3 region is CASTDSGGGSPREQYF. Written as DNA, the CDR3 is TGTGCCAGCACCGACAGCGGCGGGGGCTCCCCTCGCGAGCAGTACTTC.

This clonotype was detected many times. A read error may produce the germline difference seen at one junction end. The J gene is TRBJ2-7, the V gene TRBV19, with 7 positions matching TRBD1. Germline V gene sequence: CDR1 LNHDA, CDR2 SQIVND (reference sequence). There are 12 residues in the CDR3. CDR3 sequence reads: CASSTRQGKESF. In nucleotides, the CDR3 is TGTGCCAGTAGTACTCGACAGGGAAAGGAATCCTTC.

This clonotype has just a few counts. The genes are TRBV7-2 and TRBJ1-5; 7 bases fit TRBD1. CDR1 is SGHTA and CDR2 is FQGNSA in the germline V gene. V dropped 2 bases and J dropped 5; count of bases not matched to a gene: 3. There are 14 residues in the CDR3. CDR3 DNA: TGTGCCAGCAGCTTAAGACAGGGCGATCAGCCCCAGCATTTT. Amino acid sequence: CASSLRQGDQPQHF.

This clonotype showed up many times. V and J are TRBV7-2 and TRBJ2-7; 14 nucleotides match TRBD2. CDR1 is SGHTA, CDR2 FQGNSA, per germline. This CDR3 comprises 17 residues. The V and J ends lost 5 bases and 4 bases, in that order; junction bases with no gene match: 10. CDR3: CASSISSGTSGGYEQYF. DNA of the CDR3: TGTGCCAGCAGCATTTCGTCCGGGACTAGCGGGGGTTACGAGCAGTACTTC.

V usage is TRBV5-1 and J usage is TRBJ2-7, with D unresolved. Trimming took 5 bases from V and 5 from J, leaving 11 bases between them. Germline loops: CDR1 SGHRS, CDR2 YFSETQ. This CDR3 has 12 amino acids. The CDR3, as DNA: TGCGCCAGCAGTACGGGTTGGGACGAGCAGTACTTC. Protein product: CASSTGWDEQYF.

This chain links TRBV20-1 with TRBJ2-5; no clear D. V was clipped by 3 bases and J by 5 bases, with 4 bases between them. The CDR3 consists of 10 residues. Per the germline V gene, CDR1 is DFQATT and CDR2 is SNEGSKA (reference sequence). In nucleotides, the CDR3 is TGCAGTGCTAGCGTGGAGACCCAGTACTTC. This codes for CSASVETQYF.

In nucleotides, the CDR3 is TGTGCCAGCAGAGACAGCTACGGCTTGCCCCAGCATTTT. It translates to CASRDSYGLPQHF. The chain has TRBV12-3 or TRBV12-4 and TRBJ1-5; D may be TRBD1 (5 bases). V lost 6 bases and J 9 bases, leaving 15 bases between the germline ends. The CDR3 is made up of 13 amino acids.